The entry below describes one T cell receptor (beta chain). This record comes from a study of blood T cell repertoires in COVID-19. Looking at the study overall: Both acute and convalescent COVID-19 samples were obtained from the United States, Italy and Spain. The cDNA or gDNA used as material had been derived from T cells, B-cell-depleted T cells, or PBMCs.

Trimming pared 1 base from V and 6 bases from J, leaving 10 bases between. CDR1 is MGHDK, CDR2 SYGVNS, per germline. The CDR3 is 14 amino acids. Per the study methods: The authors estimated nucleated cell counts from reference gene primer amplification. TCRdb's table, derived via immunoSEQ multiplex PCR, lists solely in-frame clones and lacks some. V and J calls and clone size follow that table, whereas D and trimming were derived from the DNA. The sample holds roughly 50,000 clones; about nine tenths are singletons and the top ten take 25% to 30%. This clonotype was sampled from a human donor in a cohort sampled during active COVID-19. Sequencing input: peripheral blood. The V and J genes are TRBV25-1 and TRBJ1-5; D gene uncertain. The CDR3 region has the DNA TGTGCCAGCAGTGAATTGGAGGTGGCTCAGCCCCAGCATTTT. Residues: CASSELEVAQPQHF.